Listed below are T cell receptor beta chains from one sample, sequenced in a study of identical twins. One entry per CDR3 protein results from TCRdb running MiXCR on the 5' RACE reads. This table holds a few hundred thousand distinct CDR3 sequences, 20% to 30% found once. Another study also made use of these data, one on T cells expressing NK-cell markers.

The sequenced sample was CD4+ T cells sorted from blood. These receptors came from a young woman in good health. CDR3s include the opening cysteine and the closing phenylalanine or tryptophan. Fields, in order: V gene, D gene, clone size, J gene, CDR3 protein, CDR3 DNA. A D gene is named only where the DNA matches it firmly. The size field is filled for only some rows; it gives once, few, many or a size class.

>TRBV18|-|few|TRBJ1-4
CASSPTGPKGEKLFF
TGTGCCAGCTCACCAACAGGGCCCAAGGGTGAAAAACTGTTTTTT
>TRBV7-9|TRBD1|few|TRBJ2-7
CASSTTRTGLEQYF
TGTGCCAGCAGCACCACACGGACAGGTCTCGAGCAGTACTTC
>TRBV29-1|-|-|TRBJ2-2
CSVEEGGYTGELFF
TGCAGCGTTGAGGAGGGGGGATACACCGGGGAGCTGTTTTTT
>TRBV11-2|-|few|TRBJ2-1
CASSPIRGDNEQFF
TGTGCCAGCAGCCCAATACGGGGAGACAATGAGCAGTTCTTC
>TRBV7-2|-|few|TRBJ2-1
CASSLGNRRQFF
TGTGCCAGCAGCTTAGGAAATAGGCGGCAGTTCTTC
>TRBV5-5|-|-|TRBJ2-2
CASSFGVSANTGELFF
TGTGCCAGCAGCTTTGGTGTCAGCGCGAACACCGGGGAGCTGTTTTTT
>TRBV5-1|TRBD2|-|TRBJ2-1
CASSLESGGSSSYNEQFF
TGCGCCAGCAGCTTGGAAAGCGGGGGGTCTAGCTCCTACAATGAGCAGTTCTTC
>TRBV6-1|-|few|TRBJ2-7
CASRVSDPYEQYF
TGTGCCAGCAGGGTTTCGGACCCCTACGAGCAGTACTTC
>TRBV28|TRBD2|many|TRBJ2-1
CASSLISGGNNEQFF
TGTGCCAGCAGTTTGATCTCGGGGGGAAACAATGAGCAGTTCTTC
>TRBV20-1|-|few|TRBJ2-7
CSAERGGVEQYF
TGCAGTGCGGAAAGAGGAGGGGTCGAGCAGTACTTC
>TRBV10-3|-|-|TRBJ1-1
CAARGNMNTEAFF
TGTGCCGCCCGCGGCAACATGAACACTGAAGCTTTCTTT
>TRBV10-3|-|-|TRBJ1-1
CAIRGNTEAFF
TGTGCCATCAGAGGAAACACTGAAGCTTTCTTT
>TRBV3-1|-|-|TRBJ1-2
CASSQFPTGDYGYTF
TGTGCCAGCAGCCAATTCCCCACAGGAGACTATGGCTACACCTTC
>TRBV5-1|-|-|TRBJ2-1
CATRGPSNNEQFF
TGCGCCACCCGCGGGCCCTCCAACAATGAGCAGTTCTTC
>TRBV2|-|few|TRBJ2-7
CASTAFEEQYF
TGTGCCAGCACCGCCTTTGAGGAGCAGTACTTC
>TRBV7-8|-|few|TRBJ2-4
CASSLDGGGLAKNIQYF
TGTGCCAGCAGCTTAGATGGAGGGGGACTAGCCAAAAACATTCAGTACTTC
>TRBV9|-|-|TRBJ2-3
CASSPDSAADTQYF
TGTGCCAGCAGCCCCGACTCAGCGGCAGATACGCAGTATTTT
>TRBV20-1|-|-|TRBJ2-1
CSAILGTEDNEQFF
TGCAGTGCTATACTAGGGACCGAAGACAATGAGCAGTTCTTC
>TRBV11-2|-|-|TRBJ2-1
CASSLDKRSYNEQFF
TGTGCCAGCAGCTTGGACAAGCGCTCCTACAATGAGCAGTTCTTC
>TRBV5-1|TRBD2|few|TRBJ2-3
CASSLEAGRGGQADTQYF
TGCGCCAGCAGCTTGGAGGCTGGGCGGGGGGGCCAGGCAGATACGCAGTATTTT
>TRBV6-2/TRBV6-3|-|-|TRBJ2-1
CASTRAVRNNEQFF
TGTGCCAGCACAAGAGCCGTTCGTAACAATGAGCAGTTCTTC
>TRBV29-1|-|-|TRBJ2-3
CRIQDPDTQYF
TGCAGAATTCAAGACCCAGATACGCAGTATTTT
>TRBV7-8|-|-|TRBJ2-7
CASSLMESSYEQYF
TGTGCCAGCAGCTTGATGGAAAGCTCCTACGAGCAGTACTTC
>TRBV9|TRBD1|few|TRBJ2-7
CASSPRTGSNSYEQYF
TGTGCCAGCAGCCCTCGGACAGGGAGCAACTCCTACGAGCAGTACTTC
>TRBV5-5|-|-|TRBJ2-7
CASSLESQGYEQYF
TGTGCCAGCAGCTTAGAGTCCCAGGGGTACGAGCAGTACTTC
>TRBV7-2|TRBD2|-|TRBJ2-2
CASSRTSVSTGELFF
TGTGCCAGCAGCCGGACTAGCGTGAGCACCGGGGAGCTGTTTTTT
>TRBV11-2|-|-|TRBJ2-1
CASSFRGHRQFF
TGTGCCAGCAGCTTCCGGGGACATAGGCAGTTCTTC
>TRBV7-2|-|-|TRBJ2-3
CASSLAARTGSTDTQYF
TGTGCCAGCAGCTTAGCCGCCAGGACGGGGAGCACAGATACGCAGTATTTT
>TRBV20-1|-|-|TRBJ1-3
CSARVVQGSGNTIYF
TGCAGTGCTAGAGTAGTACAGGGCTCTGGAAACACCATATATTTT
>TRBV10-3|-|few|TRBJ2-2
CAISEVKVGELFF
TGTGCCATCAGTGAAGTTAAGGTCGGGGAGCTGTTTTTT
>TRBV20-1|-|-|TRBJ2-3
CSARTFATLDTQYF
TGCAGTGCTAGAACATTCGCTACTTTGGATACGCAGTATTTT
>TRBV12-3/TRBV12-4|TRBD1|few|TRBJ1-1
CASRRYRLTGKGVAEAFF
TGTGCCAGCAGGCGCTACCGTTTGACAGGGAAAGGAGTGGCTGAAGCTTTCTTT
>TRBV6-1|TRBD2|few|TRBJ2-3
CASSAGLAGGFTDTQYF
TGTGCCAGCAGTGCGGGACTAGCGGGGGGATTTACAGATACGCAGTATTTT
>TRBV14|-|-|TRBJ2-5
CASSHRAGGINWVTQYF
TGTGCCAGCAGCCATCGCGCTGGGGGGATAAATTGGGTGACCCAGTACTTC
>TRBV20-1|-|-|TRBJ2-1
CSARQRGRRSSYNEQFF
TGCAGTGCTAGACAACGCGGCCGCCGGAGCTCCTACAATGAGCAGTTCTTC
>TRBV5-1|-|few|TRBJ2-1
CASSLDASWDEQFF
TGCGCCAGCAGCTTGGACGCTAGCTGGGATGAGCAGTTCTTC
>TRBV3-1|-|once|TRBJ2-5
CASSPLTAGDEETQYF
TGTGCCAGCAGCCCCCTAACGGCCGGGGACGAAGAGACCCAGTACTTC
>TRBV3-1|-|-|TRBJ1-1
CASSPEGWVTEAFF
TGTGCCAGCAGCCCGGAGGGTTGGGTCACTGAAGCTTTCTTT
>TRBV14|-|-|TRBJ2-2
CASSQGLGTATGELFF
TGTGCCAGCAGCCAAGGGCTCGGTACAGCCACCGGGGAGCTGTTTTTT
>TRBV10-3|-|-|TRBJ1-2
CAITEPGTVGGYTF
TGTGCCATCACTGAGCCCGGGACGGTCGGTGGCTACACCTTC
>TRBV5-6|TRBD2|few|TRBJ2-1
CASRASGRAYEQFF
TGTGCCAGCAGGGCTAGCGGGAGGGCCTATGAGCAGTTCTTC
>TRBV20-1|TRBD2|-|TRBJ2-2
CSARRTSGGAGELFF
TGCAGTGCTAGACGGACTAGCGGGGGGGCCGGGGAGCTGTTTTTT
>TRBV5-6|-|once|TRBJ2-1
CASSLRSAGLNEQFF
TGTGCCAGCAGCTTGCGTAGCGCGGGTCTCAATGAGCAGTTCTTC
>TRBV29-1|-|-|TRBJ2-5
CSVGRTQETQYF
TGCAGCGTTGGACGGACGCAAGAGACCCAGTACTTC
>TRBV5-1|TRBD2|-|TRBJ2-1
CASSSGTSGGAGVQFF
TGCGCCAGCAGCTCCGGGACTAGCGGGGGGGCCGGGGTGCAGTTCTTC
>TRBV7-9|TRBD1|-|TRBJ1-2
CASSPPGQGVTVGYTF
TGTGCCAGCAGCCCCCCCGGACAGGGGGTTACGGTTGGCTACACCTTC
>TRBV7-3|-|-|TRBJ2-7
CASSPTALSYEQYF
TGTGCCAGCAGTCCCACGGCCCTATCGTACGAGCAGTACTTC